This TCR beta chain derives from a study of PD-1 blockade in classical Hodgkin lymphoma. Study-wide context: Patients were dosed intravenously with nivolumab at 3 mg/kg every 2 weeks.

The V and J ends lost 5 bases and 9 bases, in that order; junction bases with no gene match: 4. The CDR3 is 11 amino acids. The germline V gene encodes CDR1 SQVTM and CDR2 ANQGSEA. Clones were read by immunoSEQ multiplex PCR, and TCRdb kept only the in-frame ones, dropping some. The sample has about 29,000 clones; 60% to 80% are singletons. Details on this clone: As yet, its antigen is unknown.

The study, taken as a whole, reports: Only CD4+ TCR diversity, not CD8+, had risen significantly by C4D1.

All the patients suffered relapse after autologous stem cell transplantation, and brentuximab vedotin exposure differed. The TCR sequence derives from a human donor with classical Hodgkin lymphoma. The V call is TRBV29-1, the J call TRBJ1-2; 9 positions agree with TRBD1. This material consisted of peripheral blood mononuclear cells (PBMCs), taken before the second cycle of nivolumab. The CDR3 here is CSVWDRDRYTF. Written as DNA, the CDR3 is TGCAGCGTTTGGGACAGGGATCGCTACACCTTC.